This TCR beta chain was found in a study of OX40 agonist ivuxolimab in advanced cancers. Study at large: Enrolled patients in dose escalation had cancers that were hepatocellular carcinoma, melanoma, renal cell or head and neck cancer.

The repertoire was sequenced with immunoSEQ multiplex PCR; TCRdb's copy has only in-frame clones and lacks some. The sample includes approximately 76,000 clones, about 93% of them seen just once. CDR1 is LNHDA and CDR2 is SQIVND in the germline V gene (reference sequence). J was trimmed by 3 bases and V by 5 bases; bases with no gene match: 4. The CDR3 sequence is 14 residues long. Autoimmune disease history or systemic immunosuppression excluded patients. The rearrangement links TRBV19 to TRBJ1-1; TRBD1 matches 9 bases. This sample comprised CD4+ or CD8+ T cells sorted from blood, obtained in a trial of the OX40 agonist ivuxolimab. This TCR was sampled from an adult with an advanced solid tumor such as melanoma, head and neck, liver or kidney cancer. The CDR3 DNA sequence: TGTGCCAGTAGTCCCGGACAGGGGTACACTGAAGCTTTCTTT. This encodes CASSPGQGYTEAFF.